The source of this T cell receptor (beta chain) is a study of response to subunit inactivated influenza vaccine. General observations from the study: T cells newly recruited by each seasonal influenza vaccination are few, the authors suggested.

MiXCR, run by TCRdb on the RT-PCR reads, gives a single entry per CDR3 protein. Among 150,000 to 200,000 distinct CDR3 sequences listed, around 9% were seen once. A few counts support this clonotype. Its specificity is not known. Germline V gene sequence: CDR1 MNHEY, CDR2 SVGAGI. The CDR3 consists of 12 residues. Trimming cost V 8 bases and J 7 bases, with 14 bases left between them. This sequence was found in a man between 45 and 60 years old who received an inactivated influenza vaccine. This sample comprised non-naive T cells sorted from PBMCs, obtained on the day of vaccination. This chain connects TRBV6-5 to TRBJ1-2, with D uncertain. The chain's CDR3 is CASWIAGSGYTF. CDR3 nucleotide sequence: TGTGCCAGCTGGATCGCCGGGAGTGGCTACACCTTC.